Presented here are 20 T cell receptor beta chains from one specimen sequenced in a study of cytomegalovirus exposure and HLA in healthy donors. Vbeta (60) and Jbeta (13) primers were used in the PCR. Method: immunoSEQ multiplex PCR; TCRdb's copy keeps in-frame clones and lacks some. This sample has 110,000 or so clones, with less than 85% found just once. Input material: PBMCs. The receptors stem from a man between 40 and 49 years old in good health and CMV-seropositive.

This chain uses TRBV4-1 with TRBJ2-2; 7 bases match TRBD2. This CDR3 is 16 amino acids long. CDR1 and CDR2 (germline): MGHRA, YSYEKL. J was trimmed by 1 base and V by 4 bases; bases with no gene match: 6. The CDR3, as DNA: TGCGCCAGCAGCCCCTCTAGCGGAAAGAACACCGGGGAGCTGTTTTTT. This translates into CASSPSSGKNTGELFF.

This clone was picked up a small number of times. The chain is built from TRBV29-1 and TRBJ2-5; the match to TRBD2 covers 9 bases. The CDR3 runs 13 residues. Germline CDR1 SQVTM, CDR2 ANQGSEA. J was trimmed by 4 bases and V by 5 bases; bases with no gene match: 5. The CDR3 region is CSVQLLAGETQYF. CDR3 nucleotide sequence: TGCAGCGTTCAATTACTAGCGGGAGAGACCCAGTACTTC. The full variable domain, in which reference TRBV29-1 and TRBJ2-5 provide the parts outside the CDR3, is SAVISQKPSRDICQRGTSLTIQCQVDSQVTMMFWYRQQPGQSLTLIATANQGSEATYESGFVIDKFPISRPNLTFSTLTVSNMSPEDSSIYLCSVQLLAGETQYFGPGTRLLVL.

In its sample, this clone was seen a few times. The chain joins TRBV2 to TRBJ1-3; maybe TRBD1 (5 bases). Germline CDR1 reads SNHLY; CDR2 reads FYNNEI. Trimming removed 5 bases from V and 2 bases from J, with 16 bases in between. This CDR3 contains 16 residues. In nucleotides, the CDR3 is TGTGCCAGCAGTATACAGGACGCGAGCCCTGGAAACACCATATATTTT. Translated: CASSIQDASPGNTIYF.

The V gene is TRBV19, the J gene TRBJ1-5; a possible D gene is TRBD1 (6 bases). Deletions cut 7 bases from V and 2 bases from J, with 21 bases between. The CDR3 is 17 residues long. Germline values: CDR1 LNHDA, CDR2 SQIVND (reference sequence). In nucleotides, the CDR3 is TGTGCCAGTACCGAGTCCTTTTGGGGGCTAGGCAATCAGCCCCAGCATTTT. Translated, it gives CASTESFWGLGNQPQHF. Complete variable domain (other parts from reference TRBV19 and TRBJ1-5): DGGITQSPKYLFRKEGQNVTLSCEQNLNHDAMYWYRQDPGQGLRLIYYSQIVNDFQKGDIAEGYSVSREKKESFPLTVTSAQKNPTAFYLCASTESFWGLGNQPQHFGDGTRLSIL.

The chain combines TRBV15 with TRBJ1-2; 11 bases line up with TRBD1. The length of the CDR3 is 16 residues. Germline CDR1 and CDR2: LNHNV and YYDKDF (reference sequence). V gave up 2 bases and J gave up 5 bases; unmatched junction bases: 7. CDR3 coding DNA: TGTGCCACCAGCAGACCCGGACAGGGGGCGAGGTATGGCTACACCTTC. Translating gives CATSRPGQGARYGYTF.

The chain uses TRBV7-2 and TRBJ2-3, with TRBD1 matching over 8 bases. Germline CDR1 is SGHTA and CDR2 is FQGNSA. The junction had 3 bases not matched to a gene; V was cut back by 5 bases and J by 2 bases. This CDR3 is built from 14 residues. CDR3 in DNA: TGTGCCAGCAGCCTGGACAGGGTCACAGATACGCAGTATTTT. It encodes CASSLDRVTDTQYF.

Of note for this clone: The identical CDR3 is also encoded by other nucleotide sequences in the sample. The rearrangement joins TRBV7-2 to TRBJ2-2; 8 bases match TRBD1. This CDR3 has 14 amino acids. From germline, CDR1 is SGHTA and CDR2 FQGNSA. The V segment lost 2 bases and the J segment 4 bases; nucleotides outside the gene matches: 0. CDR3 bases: TGTGCCAGCAGCTTAACAGGGGGCACCGGGGAGCTGTTTTTT. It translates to CASSLTGGTGELFF.

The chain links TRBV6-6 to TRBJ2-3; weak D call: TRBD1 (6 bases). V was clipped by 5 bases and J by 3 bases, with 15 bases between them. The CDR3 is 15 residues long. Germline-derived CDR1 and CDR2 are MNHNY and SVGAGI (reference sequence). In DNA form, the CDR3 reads TGTGCCAGCAGTCAGCGGACAGTCGGAACAGATACGCAGTATTTT. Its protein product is CASSQRTVGTDTQYF.

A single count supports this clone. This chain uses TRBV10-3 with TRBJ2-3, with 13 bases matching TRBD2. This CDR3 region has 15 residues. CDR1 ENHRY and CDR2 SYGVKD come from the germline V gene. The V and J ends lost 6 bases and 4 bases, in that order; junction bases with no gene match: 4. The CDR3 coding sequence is TGTGCCATCAGGGGACTAGCGGGATACCCAGATACGCAGTATTTT. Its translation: CAIRGLAGYPDTQYF.

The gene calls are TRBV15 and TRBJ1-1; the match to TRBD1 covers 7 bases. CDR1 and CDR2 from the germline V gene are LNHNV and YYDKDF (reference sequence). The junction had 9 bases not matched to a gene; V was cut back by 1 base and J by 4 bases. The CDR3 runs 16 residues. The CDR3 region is CATSRVRPGGITEAFF. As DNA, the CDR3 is TGTGCCACCAGCAGAGTTCGGCCAGGGGGGATCACTGAAGCTTTCTTT.

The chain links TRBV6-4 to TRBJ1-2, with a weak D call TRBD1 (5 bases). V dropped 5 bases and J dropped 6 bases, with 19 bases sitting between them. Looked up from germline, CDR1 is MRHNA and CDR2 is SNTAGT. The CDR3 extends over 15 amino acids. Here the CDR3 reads CASSPFPGLPNGYTF. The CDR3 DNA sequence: TGTGCCAGCAGTCCCTTTCCGGGACTTCCAAATGGCTACACCTTC.

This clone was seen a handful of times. The CDR3 coding sequence is TGTGCCAGCGGTGGGACAGGGGCCCCCAACTATGGCTACACCTTC. This gives the protein CASGGTGAPNYGYTF. This chain links TRBV28 with TRBJ1-2; 10 nucleotides match TRBD1. J gave up 2 bases and V 8 bases, and 8 bases lay outside the gene matches. CDR1 and CDR2 (germline): MDHEN, SYDVKM. The CDR3 consists of 15 residues.

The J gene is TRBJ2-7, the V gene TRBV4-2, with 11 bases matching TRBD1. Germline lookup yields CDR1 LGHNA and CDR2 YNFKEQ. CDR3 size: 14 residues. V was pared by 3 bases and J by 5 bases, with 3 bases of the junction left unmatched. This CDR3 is CASSQGQGVNEQYF. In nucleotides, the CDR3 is TGTGCCAGCAGCCAGGGACAGGGGGTAAACGAGCAGTACTTC.

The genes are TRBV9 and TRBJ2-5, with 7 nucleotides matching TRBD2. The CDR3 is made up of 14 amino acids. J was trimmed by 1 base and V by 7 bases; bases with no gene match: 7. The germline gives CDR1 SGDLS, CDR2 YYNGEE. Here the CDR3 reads CASLGLAVQETQYF. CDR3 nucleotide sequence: TGTGCCAGCTTAGGGCTAGCGGTCCAAGAGACCCAGTACTTC.

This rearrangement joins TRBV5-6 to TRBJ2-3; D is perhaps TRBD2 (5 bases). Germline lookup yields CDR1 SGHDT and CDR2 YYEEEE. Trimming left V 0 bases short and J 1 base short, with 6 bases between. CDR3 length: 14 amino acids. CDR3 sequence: CASSLGTGTDTQYF. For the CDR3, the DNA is TGTGCCAGCAGCTTGGGGACTGGCACAGATACGCAGTATTTT.

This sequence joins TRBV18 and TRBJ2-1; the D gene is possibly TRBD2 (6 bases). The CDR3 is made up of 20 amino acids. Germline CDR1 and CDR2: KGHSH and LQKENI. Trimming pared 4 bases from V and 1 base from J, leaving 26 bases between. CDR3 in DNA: TGTGCCAGCTCACTAGGAGGTTCAACGGTAGCGGCCGGGTCCTACAATGAGCAGTTCTTC. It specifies CASSLGGSTVAAGSYNEQFF.

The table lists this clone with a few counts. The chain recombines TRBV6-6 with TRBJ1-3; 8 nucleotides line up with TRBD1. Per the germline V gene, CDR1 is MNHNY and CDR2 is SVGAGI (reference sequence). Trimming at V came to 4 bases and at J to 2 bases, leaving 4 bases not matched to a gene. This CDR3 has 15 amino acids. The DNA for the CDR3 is TGTGCCAGCAGTTTAACAGGGGGTACTGGAAACACCATATATTTT. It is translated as CASSLTGGTGNTIYF.

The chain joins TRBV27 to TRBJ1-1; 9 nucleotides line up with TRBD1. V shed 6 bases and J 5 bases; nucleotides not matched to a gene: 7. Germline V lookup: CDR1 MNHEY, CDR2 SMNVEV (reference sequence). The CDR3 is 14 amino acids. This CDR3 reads CASRPWDRETEAFF. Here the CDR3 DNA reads TGTGCCAGCAGACCATGGGACAGGGAAACTGAAGCTTTCTTT.

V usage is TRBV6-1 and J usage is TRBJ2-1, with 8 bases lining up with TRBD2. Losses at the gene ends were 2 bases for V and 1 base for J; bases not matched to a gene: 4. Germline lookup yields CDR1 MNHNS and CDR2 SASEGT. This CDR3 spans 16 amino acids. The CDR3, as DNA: TGTGCCAGCAGTGAATTGGCGGGGGGATCCTACAATGAGCAGTTCTTC. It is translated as CASSELAGGSYNEQFF.

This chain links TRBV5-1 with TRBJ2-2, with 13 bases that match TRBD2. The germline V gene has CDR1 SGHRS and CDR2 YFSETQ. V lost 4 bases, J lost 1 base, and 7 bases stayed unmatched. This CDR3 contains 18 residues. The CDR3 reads CASSPRTSGRGNTGELFF. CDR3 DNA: TGCGCCAGCAGCCCAAGGACTAGCGGGAGAGGGAACACCGGGGAGCTGTTTTTT.